This T cell receptor (beta chain) was identified during a study of blood T cell repertoires in COVID-19. Study overall: Italy, Spain and the United States were the sources of the convalescent and acute COVID-19 samples. In each case, the material was cDNA or gDNA derived from T cells, B-cell-depleted T cells, or PBMCs.

Methods used by the authors: By means of reference gene primer amplification, nucleated cell counts were estimated. The method was immunoSEQ multiplex PCR; TCRdb's version includes in-frame clones alone and lacks a portion of them. The DNA gave D and trimming, while V, J and clone size come from that table. In the table there are fewer than 100,000 clones, 80% to 90% of which are singletons. This clone was recorded a few times. The length of the CDR3 is 17 residues. CDR1 MNHEY and CDR2 SMNVEV come from the germline V gene (reference sequence). V lost 5 bases and J lost 7; bases outside the gene matches: 13.

The TCR comes from a human donor in a cohort sampled during active COVID-19. J is TRBJ1-6 and V is TRBV27; 8 bases line up with TRBD1. Sequencing input: peripheral blood. The CDR3 spells CASSPSFFWTGNSPLHF. Written as DNA, the CDR3 is TGTGCCAGCAGTCCCAGTTTTTTCTGGACAGGGAATTCACCCCTCCACTTT.